A selection of T cell receptor beta chains follows, all from one sample in a study of T cell responses to AZD1222 COVID-19 vaccine. The assay was immunoSEQ multiplex PCR, and TCRdb's table has in-frame clones only and misses some. This sample has 80,000 to 95,000 clones; 90% occur once, and the top ten carry approximately 5%. This specimen consisted of peripheral blood, obtained 28 days after the second AZD1222 dose. The receptor set was obtained from an adult who received the AZD1222 COVID-19 vaccine. Both conserved end residues are part of each CDR3. Each record gives: J gene, V gene, D gene, clone size, CDR3 DNA, CDR3 protein. A D gene is named only where the DNA matches it firmly. Where a row states a size, it is once, few, many or the class of an expanded clone; other rows omit it.

J: TRBJ1-1
V: TRBV7-9
D: -
size: -
DNA: TGTGCCAGCAGTACCCAGGTGGGGAACACTGAAGCTTTCTTT
CDR3: CASSTQVGNTEAFF

J: TRBJ2-7
V: TRBV11-2
D: -
size: once
DNA: TGTGCCAGCAGCCGACAGTCCTACGAGCAGTACTTC
CDR3: CASSRQSYEQYF

J: TRBJ1-1
V: TRBV27
D: -
size: few
DNA: TGTGCCAGCAGTTTATGGCGGGGGATCGGTGGCACTGAAGCTTTCTTT
CDR3: CASSLWRGIGGTEAFF

J: TRBJ1-2
V: TRBV9
D: -
size: -
DNA: TGTGCCAGCAGCAGAGACAGGCGCCTGTACTATGGCTACACCTTC
CDR3: CASSRDRRLYYGYTF

J: TRBJ2-2
V: TRBV25-1
D: -
size: once
DNA: TGTGCCAGCAGTGAATCGACCGGTTACGGCGGGGAGCTGTTTTTT
CDR3: CASSESTGYGGELFF

J: TRBJ2-5
V: TRBV11-2
D: TRBD2
size: -
DNA: TGTGCCAGCAGCTTAGTCTCGCCTAGCGGGAGTACCCAGTACTTC
CDR3: CASSLVSPSGSTQYF

J: TRBJ1-2
V: TRBV7-9
D: -
size: -
DNA: TGTGCCAGCAGCCCCCGGGTTTATGGCTACACCTTC
CDR3: CASSPRVYGYTF

J: TRBJ1-1
V: TRBV19
D: -
size: -
DNA: TGTGCCAGTAGTATAAGAGTTTTGCAGGGATTGACTGAAGCTTTCTTT
CDR3: CASSIRVLQGLTEAFF

J: TRBJ1-1
V: TRBV10-1
D: -
size: -
DNA: TGCGCCAGTACAGGAGGCAAGCAGAACACTGAAGCTTTCTTT
CDR3: CASTGGKQNTEAFF

J: TRBJ1-1
V: TRBV28
D: -
size: -
DNA: TGTTCCAGAGAAACTGAAGCTTTCTTT
CDR3: CSRETEAFF

J: TRBJ2-2
V: TRBV2
D: TRBD1
size: -
DNA: TGTGCCAGCCACAGGGGCCCCAAAGGGACCGGGGAGCTGTTTTTT
CDR3: CASHRGPKGTGELFF

J: TRBJ2-7
V: TRBV7-6
D: TRBD2
size: -
DNA: TGTGCCAGCAGCATCAGACTAGCGGGGGCCTCCTCCTACGAGCAGTACTTC
CDR3: CASSIRLAGASSYEQYF

J: TRBJ2-3
V: TRBV2
D: -
size: -
DNA: TGTGCCAGCAGTGAACTCAGGGGTAGCACAGATACGCAGTATTTT
CDR3: CASSELRGSTDTQYF

J: TRBJ2-7
V: TRBV7-2
D: -
size: once
DNA: TGTGCCAGCAGCACGCGGGCCGGCTACGAGCAGTACTTC
CDR3: CASSTRAGYEQYF

J: TRBJ2-3
V: TRBV30
D: TRBD2
size: -
DNA: TGTGCCTGGACCATTAGCGGGGGGGCAGATACGCAGTATTTT
CDR3: CAWTISGGADTQYF

J: TRBJ2-7
V: TRBV28
D: -
size: -
DNA: TGTGCCAGCAGCCTTTATAGGACCTACGAGCAGTACTTC
CDR3: CASSLYRTYEQYF

J: TRBJ2-7
V: TRBV5-1
D: -
size: -
DNA: TGCGCCAGCAGCTTGCAGGGCGAGAGCTCCTACGAGCAGTACTTC
CDR3: CASSLQGESSYEQYF

J: TRBJ1-2
V: TRBV6-5
D: -
size: once
DNA: TGTGCCAGCAGCCGCGGCGGGGTCAACTATGGCTACACCTTC
CDR3: CASSRGGVNYGYTF

J: TRBJ1-2
V: TRBV9
D: TRBD1
size: once
DNA: TGTGCCAGCAGCTCCTCGGTCCAGGGGGACTATGGCTACACCTTC
CDR3: CASSSSVQGDYGYTF

J: TRBJ1-3
V: TRBV5-1
D: -
size: -
DNA: TGCGCCAGCAGCTCGGACGGCTCTGGAAACACCATATATTTT
CDR3: CASSSDGSGNTIYF

J: TRBJ1-4
V: TRBV28
D: TRBD1
size: -
DNA: TGTGCCAGCAGTTCCTTGCCGGGACAGGGCGATGAAAAACTGTTTTTT
CDR3: CASSSLPGQGDEKLFF

J: TRBJ1-1
V: TRBV28
D: -
size: once
DNA: TGTGCCAGCAGCAGAGGGTCAGACTACACTGAAGCTTTCTTT
CDR3: CASSRGSDYTEAFF

J: TRBJ1-1
V: TRBV6-5
D: TRBD1
size: once
DNA: TGTGCCAGCAGTTCCTCCAGGGGGCGGACTGAAGCTTTCTTT
CDR3: CASSSSRGRTEAFF

J: TRBJ2-5
V: TRBV10-3
D: -
size: -
DNA: TGTGCCATCAGCTTACAGGGTGGAGAGACCCAGTACTTC
CDR3: CAISLQGGETQYF

J: TRBJ2-5
V: TRBV6-2/TRBV6-3
D: -
size: -
DNA: TGTGCCAGCAGTTATAGGCGGGCCCTCCAAGAGACCCAGTACTTC
CDR3: CASSYRRALQETQYF

J: TRBJ2-7
V: TRBV23-1
D: -
size: -
DNA: TGCGCCAGCAGTCATTACCCGGGATCGGCGGCCTACGAGCAGTACTTC
CDR3: CASSHYPGSAAYEQYF

J: TRBJ1-1
V: TRBV7-8
D: TRBD1
size: -
DNA: TGTGCCAGCAGCTACGGTGACAGGGCGAACACTGAAGCTTTCTTT
CDR3: CASSYGDRANTEAFF

J: TRBJ2-3
V: TRBV19
D: -
size: -
DNA: TGTGCCAGTAGTATTTTTCAGGGTAGCGCAGATACGCAGTATTTT
CDR3: CASSIFQGSADTQYF

J: TRBJ1-2
V: TRBV12-3/TRBV12-4
D: -
size: -
DNA: TGTGCCAGCAGTTTAAATATTGAGGGATTCACCTTC
CDR3: CASSLNIEGFTF

J: TRBJ2-7
V: TRBV3-1/TRBV3-2
D: -
size: -
DNA: TGTGCCAGCAGCCGAGAGATCTACGAGCAGTACTTC
CDR3: CASSREIYEQYF

J: TRBJ1-1
V: TRBV6-5
D: -
size: -
DNA: TGTGCCAGCAGTTCCACCTGGGGAAATCGAGCTGAAGCTTTCTTT
CDR3: CASSSTWGNRAEAFF

J: TRBJ1-1
V: TRBV24-1
D: -
size: -
DNA: TGTGCCACCAGTGACCCCGGGACGGCGAACACTGAAGCTTTCTTT
CDR3: CATSDPGTANTEAFF

J: TRBJ1-5
V: TRBV20-1
D: -
size: -
DNA: TGCAGTGCTAGTCGACAAGCGGACCAGCCCCAGCATTTT
CDR3: CSASRQADQPQHF

J: TRBJ1-4
V: TRBV6-5
D: -
size: once
DNA: TGTGCCAGCAGTTACTCGGTTGGGGGGCAAGAAAAACTGTTTTTT
CDR3: CASSYSVGGQEKLFF

J: TRBJ1-4
V: TRBV7-9
D: -
size: -
DNA: TGTGCCAGCAGCTTTTCTGAAAAACTGTTTTTT
CDR3: CASSFSEKLFF

J: TRBJ2-7
V: TRBV18
D: TRBD1
size: -
DNA: TGTGCCAGCTCACCACGGGACAGGGTCTCCTACGAGCAGTACTTC
CDR3: CASSPRDRVSYEQYF

J: TRBJ1-1
V: TRBV7-2
D: TRBD1
size: -
DNA: TGTGCCAGCAGCTTAGGTGAGGGGGCGCGGAACACTGAAGCTTTCTTT
CDR3: CASSLGEGARNTEAFF

J: TRBJ1-4
V: TRBV19
D: -
size: -
DNA: TGTGCCAGTAGTAGACCGGGAATGAATGAAAAACTGTTTTTT
CDR3: CASSRPGMNEKLFF

J: TRBJ1-2
V: TRBV5-6
D: TRBD1
size: once
DNA: TGTGCCAGCAGCTCAACCCGGACAGGGGATACCTATGGCTACACCTTC
CDR3: CASSSTRTGDTYGYTF

J: TRBJ1-1
V: TRBV5-6
D: -
size: -
DNA: TGTGCCAGCAGCTTGGAGCGGAATGAAGCTTTCTTT
CDR3: CASSLERNEAFF

J: TRBJ1-2
V: TRBV10-3
D: TRBD1
size: -
DNA: TGTGCCATCAGTGACCCCGGGACAGGGGAACACTATGGCTACACCTTC
CDR3: CAISDPGTGEHYGYTF